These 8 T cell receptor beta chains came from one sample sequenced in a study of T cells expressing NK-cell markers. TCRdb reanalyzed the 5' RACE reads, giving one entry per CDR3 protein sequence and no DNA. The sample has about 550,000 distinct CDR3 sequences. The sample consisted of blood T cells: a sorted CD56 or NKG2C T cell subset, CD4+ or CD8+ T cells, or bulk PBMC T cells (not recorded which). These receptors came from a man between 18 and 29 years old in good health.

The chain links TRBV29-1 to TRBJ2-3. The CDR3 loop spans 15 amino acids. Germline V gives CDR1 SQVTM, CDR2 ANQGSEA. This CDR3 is CSVEFGGLALDTQYF.

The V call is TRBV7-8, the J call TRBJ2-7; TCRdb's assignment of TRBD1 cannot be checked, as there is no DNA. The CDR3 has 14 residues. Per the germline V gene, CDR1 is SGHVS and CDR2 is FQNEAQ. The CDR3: CASSDPGVFHEQYF.

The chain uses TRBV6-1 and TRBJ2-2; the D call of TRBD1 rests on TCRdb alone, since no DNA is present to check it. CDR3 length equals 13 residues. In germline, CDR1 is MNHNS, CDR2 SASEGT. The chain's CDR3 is CASRRAGTGELFF.

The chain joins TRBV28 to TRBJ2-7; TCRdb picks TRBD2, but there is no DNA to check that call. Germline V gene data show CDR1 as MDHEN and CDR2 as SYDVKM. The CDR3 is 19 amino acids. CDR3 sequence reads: CASSLYSSLAGGLIYEQYF.

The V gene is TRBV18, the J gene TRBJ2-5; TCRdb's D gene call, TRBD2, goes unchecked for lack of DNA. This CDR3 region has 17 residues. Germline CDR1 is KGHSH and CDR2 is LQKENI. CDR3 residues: CASSRLGTSGGQETQYF.

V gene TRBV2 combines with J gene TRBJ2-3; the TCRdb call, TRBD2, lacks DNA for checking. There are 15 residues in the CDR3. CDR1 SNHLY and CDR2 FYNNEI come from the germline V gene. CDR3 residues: CASQQGTSRTDTQYF.

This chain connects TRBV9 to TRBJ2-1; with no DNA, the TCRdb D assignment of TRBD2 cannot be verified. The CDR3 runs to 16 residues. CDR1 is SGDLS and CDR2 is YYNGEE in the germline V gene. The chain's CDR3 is CASSVKPGGVYNEQFF.

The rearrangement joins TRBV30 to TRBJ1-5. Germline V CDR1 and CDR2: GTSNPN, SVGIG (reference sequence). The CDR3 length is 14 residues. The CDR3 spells CAWSVKQPNQPQHF.